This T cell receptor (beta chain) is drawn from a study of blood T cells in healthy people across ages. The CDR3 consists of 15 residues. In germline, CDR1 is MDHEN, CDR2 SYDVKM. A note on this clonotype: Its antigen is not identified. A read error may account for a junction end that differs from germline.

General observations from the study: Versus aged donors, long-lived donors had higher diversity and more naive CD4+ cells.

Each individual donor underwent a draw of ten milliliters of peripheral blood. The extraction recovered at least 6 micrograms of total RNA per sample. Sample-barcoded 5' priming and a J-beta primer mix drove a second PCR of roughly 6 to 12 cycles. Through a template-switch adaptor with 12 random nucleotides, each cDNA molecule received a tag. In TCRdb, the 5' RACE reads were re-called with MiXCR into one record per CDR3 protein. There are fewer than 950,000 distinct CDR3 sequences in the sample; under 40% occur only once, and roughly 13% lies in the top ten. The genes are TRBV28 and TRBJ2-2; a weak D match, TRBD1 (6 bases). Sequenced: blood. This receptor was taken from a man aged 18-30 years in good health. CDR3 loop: CASSPIGDNTGELFF. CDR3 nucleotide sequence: TGTGCCAGCAGCCCCATTGGGGACAACACGGGGGAGCTGTTTTTT.